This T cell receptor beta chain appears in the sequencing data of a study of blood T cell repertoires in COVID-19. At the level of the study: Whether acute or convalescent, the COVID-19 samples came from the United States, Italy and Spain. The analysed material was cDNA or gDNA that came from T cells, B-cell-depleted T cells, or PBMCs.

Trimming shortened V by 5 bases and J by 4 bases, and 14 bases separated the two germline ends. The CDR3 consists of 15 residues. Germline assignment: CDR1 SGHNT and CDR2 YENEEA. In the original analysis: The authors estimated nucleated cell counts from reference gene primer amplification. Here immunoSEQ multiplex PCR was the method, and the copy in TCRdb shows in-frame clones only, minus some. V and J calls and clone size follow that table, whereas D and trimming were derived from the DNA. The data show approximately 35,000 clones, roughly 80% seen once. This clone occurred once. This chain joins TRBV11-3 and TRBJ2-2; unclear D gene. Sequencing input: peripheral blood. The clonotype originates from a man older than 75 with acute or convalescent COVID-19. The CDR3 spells CASSLRAGLTGELFF. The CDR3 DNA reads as TGTGCCAGCAGCCTGAGAGCAGGCCTCACCGGGGAGCTGTTTTTT.